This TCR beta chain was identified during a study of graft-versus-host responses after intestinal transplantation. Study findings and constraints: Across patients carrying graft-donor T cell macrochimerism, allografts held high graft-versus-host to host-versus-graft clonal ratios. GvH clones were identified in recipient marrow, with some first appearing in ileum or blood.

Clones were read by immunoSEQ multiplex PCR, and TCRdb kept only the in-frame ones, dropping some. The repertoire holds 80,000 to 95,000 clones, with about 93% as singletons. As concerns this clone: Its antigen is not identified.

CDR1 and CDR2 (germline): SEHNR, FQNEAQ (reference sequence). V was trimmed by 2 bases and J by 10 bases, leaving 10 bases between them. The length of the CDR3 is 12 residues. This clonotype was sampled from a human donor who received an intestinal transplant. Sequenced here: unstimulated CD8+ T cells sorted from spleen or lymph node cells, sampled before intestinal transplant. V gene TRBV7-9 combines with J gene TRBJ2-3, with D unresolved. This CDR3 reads CASSLPAQAQYF. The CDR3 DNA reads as TGTGCCAGCAGCTTACCGGCCCAGGCGCAGTATTTT.